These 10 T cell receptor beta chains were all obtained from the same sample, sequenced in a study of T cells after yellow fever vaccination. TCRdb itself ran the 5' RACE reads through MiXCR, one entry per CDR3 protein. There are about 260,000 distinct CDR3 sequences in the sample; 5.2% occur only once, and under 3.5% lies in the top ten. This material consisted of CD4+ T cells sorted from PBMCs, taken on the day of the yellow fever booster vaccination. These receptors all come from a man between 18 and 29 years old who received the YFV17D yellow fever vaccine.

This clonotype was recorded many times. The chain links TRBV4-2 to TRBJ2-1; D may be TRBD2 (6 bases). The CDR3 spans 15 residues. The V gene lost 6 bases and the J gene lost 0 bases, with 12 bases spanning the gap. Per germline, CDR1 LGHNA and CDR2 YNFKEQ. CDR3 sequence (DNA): TGTGCCAGCAGGACCACTAGCTCCTCCTACAATGAGCAGTTCTTC. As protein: CASRTTSSSYNEQFF.

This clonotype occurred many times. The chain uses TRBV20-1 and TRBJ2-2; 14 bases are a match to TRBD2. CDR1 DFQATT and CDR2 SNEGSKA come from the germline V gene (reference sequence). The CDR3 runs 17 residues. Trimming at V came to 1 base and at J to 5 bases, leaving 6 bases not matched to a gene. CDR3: CSARAGTSGGWTGELFF. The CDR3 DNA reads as TGCAGTGCTAGAGCCGGGACTAGCGGGGGTTGGACCGGGGAGCTGTTTTTT.

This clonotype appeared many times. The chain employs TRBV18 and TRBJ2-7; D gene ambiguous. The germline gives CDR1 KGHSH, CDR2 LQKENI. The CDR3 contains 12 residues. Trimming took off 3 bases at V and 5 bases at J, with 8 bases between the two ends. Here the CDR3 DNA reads TGTGCCAGCTCACCCTCGATGGACGAGCAGTACGTC. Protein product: CASSPSMDEQYV.

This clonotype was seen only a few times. The CDR3 spells CASSLGGRASSIDTQYF. CDR3 coding DNA: TGTGCCAGCAGTCTAGGCGGGAGAGCTAGCAGTATAGATACGCAGTATTTT. This chain links TRBV4-2 with TRBJ2-3, with 7 bases lining up with TRBD2. Trimming removed 6 bases from V and 5 bases from J; junction bases left unmatched: 17. The CDR3 loop spans 17 amino acids. Germline V gene lookup returns CDR1 LGHNA and CDR2 YNFKEQ.

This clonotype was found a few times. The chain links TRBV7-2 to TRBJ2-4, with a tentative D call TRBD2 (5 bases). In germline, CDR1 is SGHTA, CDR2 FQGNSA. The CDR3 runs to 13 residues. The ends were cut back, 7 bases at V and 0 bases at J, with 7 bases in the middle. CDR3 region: CASTGLAKNIQYF. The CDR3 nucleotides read TGTGCCAGCACAGGACTAGCCAAAAACATTCAGTACTTC.

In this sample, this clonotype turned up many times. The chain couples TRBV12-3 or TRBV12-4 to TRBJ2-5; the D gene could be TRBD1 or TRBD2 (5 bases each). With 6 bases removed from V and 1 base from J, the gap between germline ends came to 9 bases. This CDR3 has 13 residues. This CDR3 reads CASSRDAQETQYF. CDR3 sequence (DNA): TGTGCCAGCAGCAGGGACGCCCAAGAGACCCAGTACTTC.

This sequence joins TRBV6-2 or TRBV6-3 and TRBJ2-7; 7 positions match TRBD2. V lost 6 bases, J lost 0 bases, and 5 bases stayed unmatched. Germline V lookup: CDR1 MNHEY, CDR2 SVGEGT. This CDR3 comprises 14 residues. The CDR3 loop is CASSRGGSSYEQYV. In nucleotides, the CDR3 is TGTGCCAGCAGCCGCGGGGGATCCTCCTACGAGCAGTACGTC.

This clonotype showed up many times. CDR3 loop: CSATGAGEKLFF. The CDR3, as DNA: TGCAGTGCAACAGGGGCGGGGGAAAAACTGTTTTTT. The chain employs TRBV20-1 and TRBJ1-4; 7 bases are a match to TRBD1. Unmatched junction bases numbered 6, after V lost 6 bases and J lost 8 bases. This CDR3 has 12 amino acids. Germline CDR1 and CDR2: DFQATT and SNEGSKA (reference sequence).

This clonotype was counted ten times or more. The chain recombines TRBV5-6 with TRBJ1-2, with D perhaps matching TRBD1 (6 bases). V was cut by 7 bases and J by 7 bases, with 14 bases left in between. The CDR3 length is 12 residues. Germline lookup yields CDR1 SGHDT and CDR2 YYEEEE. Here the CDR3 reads CASRRGPAGYTF. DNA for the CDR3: TGTGCCAGCCGACGGGGGCCAGCTGGCTACACCTTC.

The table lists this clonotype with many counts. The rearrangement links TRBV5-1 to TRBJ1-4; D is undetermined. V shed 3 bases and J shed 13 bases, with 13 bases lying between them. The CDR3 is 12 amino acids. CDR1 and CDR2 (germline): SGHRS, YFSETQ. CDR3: CASSSDRVLLFF. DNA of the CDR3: TGCGCCAGCAGCTCGGACCGAGTTTTACTGTTTTTT.